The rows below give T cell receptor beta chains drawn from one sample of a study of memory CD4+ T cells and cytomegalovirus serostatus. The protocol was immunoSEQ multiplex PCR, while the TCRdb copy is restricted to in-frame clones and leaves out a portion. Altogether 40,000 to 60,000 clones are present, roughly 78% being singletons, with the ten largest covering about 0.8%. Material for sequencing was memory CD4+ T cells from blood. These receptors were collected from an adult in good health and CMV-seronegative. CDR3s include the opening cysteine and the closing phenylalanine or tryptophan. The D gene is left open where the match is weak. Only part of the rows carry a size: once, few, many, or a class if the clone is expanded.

CDR3aa: CASRQRSGSSTDTQYF
CDR3nt: TGTGCCAGCAGGCAGAGAAGCGGTTCTAGCACAGATACGCAGTATTTT
d_gene: NA
v_gene: TRBV27
j_gene: TRBJ2-3
abundance: NA

CDR3aa: CASITPGGGEQYF
CDR3nt: TGTGCCAGCATCACGCCAGGGGGGGGCGAGCAGTACTTC
d_gene: NA
v_gene: TRBV6-5
j_gene: TRBJ2-7
abundance: once

CDR3aa: CASSLTGGVTEAFF
CDR3nt: TGCGCCAGCAGCCTGACAGGGGGTGTCACTGAAGCTTTCTTT
d_gene: TRBD1
v_gene: TRBV4-1
j_gene: TRBJ1-1
abundance: NA

CDR3aa: CAWSVDRVSTEAFF
CDR3nt: TGTGCCTGGAGTGTGGACAGGGTAAGCACTGAAGCTTTCTTT
d_gene: TRBD1
v_gene: TRBV30
j_gene: TRBJ1-1
abundance: NA

CDR3aa: CASSESQGLTEAFF
CDR3nt: TGTGCCAGCAGTGAATCACAGGGACTCACTGAAGCTTTCTTT
d_gene: NA
v_gene: TRBV6-1
j_gene: TRBJ1-1
abundance: NA

CDR3aa: CASSSPNTEAFF
CDR3nt: TGTGCCAGCAGTTCCCCAAACACTGAAGCTTTCTTT
d_gene: NA
v_gene: TRBV6-5
j_gene: TRBJ1-1
abundance: NA

CDR3aa: CASSSAAQETQYF
CDR3nt: TGTGCCAGCAGCTCGGCTGCCCAAGAGACCCAGTACTTC
d_gene: NA
v_gene: TRBV5-5
j_gene: TRBJ2-5
abundance: NA

CDR3aa: CASTFKSGANVLTF
CDR3nt: TGTGCCAGCACCTTTAAATCTGGGGCCAACGTCCTGACTTTC
d_gene: NA
v_gene: TRBV5-4
j_gene: TRBJ2-6
abundance: NA

CDR3aa: CASSHRRGYQETQYF
CDR3nt: TGTGCCAGCAGCCACCGTCGGGGGTACCAAGAGACCCAGTACTTC
d_gene: NA
v_gene: TRBV11-2
j_gene: TRBJ2-5
abundance: NA

CDR3aa: CASSKVGTYNEQFF
CDR3nt: TGTGCCAGCAGTAAAGTGGGGACTTACAATGAGCAGTTCTTC
d_gene: NA
v_gene: TRBV6-4
j_gene: TRBJ2-1
abundance: NA

CDR3aa: CASSLIWARANYGYTF
CDR3nt: TGTGCCAGCAGCTTAATCTGGGCCAGGGCTAACTATGGCTACACCTTC
d_gene: NA
v_gene: TRBV7-8
j_gene: TRBJ1-2
abundance: few

CDR3aa: CASSPGASYNSPLHF
CDR3nt: TGTGCCAGCTCCCCGGGGGCCTCCTATAATTCACCCCTCCACTTT
d_gene: NA
v_gene: TRBV7-2
j_gene: TRBJ1-6
abundance: few

CDR3aa: CASSPGVVRSTDTQYF
CDR3nt: TGTGCCAGCAGCCCGGGTGTCGTCAGGTCCACAGATACGCAGTATTTT
d_gene: NA
v_gene: TRBV7-2
j_gene: TRBJ2-3
abundance: NA

CDR3aa: CASSLSGENTEAFF
CDR3nt: TGTGCCAGCTCGCTATCAGGGGAGAACACTGAAGCTTTCTTT
d_gene: NA
v_gene: TRBV18
j_gene: TRBJ1-1
abundance: NA

CDR3aa: CSVLVKMGTQYF
CDR3nt: TGCAGCGTTCTAGTGAAGATGGGGACCCAGTACTTC
d_gene: NA
v_gene: TRBV29-1
j_gene: TRBJ2-5
abundance: NA

CDR3aa: CASSVRGRTDSGANVLTF
CDR3nt: TGTGCCAGCAGTGTCAGGGGGCGGACCGACTCTGGGGCCAACGTCCTGACTTTC
d_gene: TRBD1
v_gene: TRBV6-1
j_gene: TRBJ2-6
abundance: few

CDR3aa: CASSPTGHSTDTQYF
CDR3nt: TGTGCCAGCAGCCCGACAGGCCATAGCACAGATACGCAGTATTTT
d_gene: NA
v_gene: TRBV6-5
j_gene: TRBJ2-3
abundance: NA

CDR3aa: CASSPPSGRANFQETQYF
CDR3nt: TGTGCCAGCTCACCACCCAGCGGGAGGGCCAACTTTCAAGAGACCCAGTACTTC
d_gene: TRBD2
v_gene: TRBV18
j_gene: TRBJ2-5
abundance: NA

CDR3aa: CASSLGGRGRSEQYF
CDR3nt: TGTGCCAGCAGTTTAGGGGGGCGGGGGCGGTCTGAGCAGTACTTC
d_gene: NA
v_gene: TRBV27
j_gene: TRBJ2-7
abundance: NA

CDR3aa: CATLDRVAYEQYF
CDR3nt: TGTGCCACCCTGGACAGGGTCGCCTACGAGCAGTACTTC
d_gene: TRBD1
v_gene: TRBV10-3
j_gene: TRBJ2-7
abundance: NA